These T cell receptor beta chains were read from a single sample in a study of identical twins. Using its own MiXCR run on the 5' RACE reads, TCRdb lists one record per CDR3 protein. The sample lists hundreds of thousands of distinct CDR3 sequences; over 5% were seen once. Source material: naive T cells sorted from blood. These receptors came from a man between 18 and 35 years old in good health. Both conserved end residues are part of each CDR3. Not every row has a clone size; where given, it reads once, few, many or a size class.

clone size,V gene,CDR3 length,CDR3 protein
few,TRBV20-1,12,CSVRGQNYEQYF
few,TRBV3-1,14,CASSDRDKNTEAFF
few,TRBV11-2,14,CASSFVGTYTEAFF
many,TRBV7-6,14,CASSLGRVTEEAFF
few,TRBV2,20,CASSEALLGNREEAKNIQYF
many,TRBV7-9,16,CASSPPGRGQDSPLHF
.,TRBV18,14,CASSPIPSTDTQYF
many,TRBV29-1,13,CSVGGRENQPQHF
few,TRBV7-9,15,CASRPSWASPYEQYF
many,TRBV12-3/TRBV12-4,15,CASSPWDRGRVGAFF
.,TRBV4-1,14,CASSQASGSYEQYF
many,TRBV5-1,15,CASSGGSAGTDTQYF
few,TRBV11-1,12,CASSFTAYEQYF
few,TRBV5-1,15,CASSLEQGAPGELFF
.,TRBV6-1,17,CASSRARSGTGPSPLHF
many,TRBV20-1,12,CSAISSYNEQFF
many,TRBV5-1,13,CASRTDSNQPQHF
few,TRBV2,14,CASSGTSGKDTQYF
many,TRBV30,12,CAWGSFHNEQFF
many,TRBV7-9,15,CASSVTGMLINEQFF
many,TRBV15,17,CATSRIGLADSYNEQFF
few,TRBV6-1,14,CASRGRGTYNEQFF
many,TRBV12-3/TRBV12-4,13,CASIGTATDTQYF
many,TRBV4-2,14,CASSQDPQHYGYTF
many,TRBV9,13,CASSVPGTGELFF
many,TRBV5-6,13,CASSRRGRTEAFF
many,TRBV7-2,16,CASSLARGGREIEQFF
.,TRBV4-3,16,CASSRLDRGFTDTQYF
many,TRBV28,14,CASSIRVSDTEAFF
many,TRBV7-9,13,CASSLAFPETQYF
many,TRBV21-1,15,CASSRKGSYQETQYF
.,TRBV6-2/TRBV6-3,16,CASSYSTGMVDTEAFF
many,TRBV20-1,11,CSARSKNIQYF